Listed below are T cell receptor beta chains from one sample, sequenced in a study of CD8 T cells in ankylosing spondylitis. TCRdb fed the 5' RACE reads into MiXCR, producing one record per CDR3 protein. The table shows 150,000 or so distinct CDR3 sequences, with 9.5% to 13% occurring only once. Sequences were obtained from blood, either unsorted or a sorted T cell fraction (not recorded which). All receptors derive from a male donor with ankylosing spondylitis or in good health (not recorded which). Each CDR3 is given with its conserved first and last residue. Fields, in order: J gene, V gene, clone size, CDR3 length, D gene, CDR3 protein, CDR3 DNA. The D gene is left open where the match is weak. Clone size is stated in some rows and not others, as once, few, many or a class when expanded.

TRBJ1-1 TRBV5-1 many 15 - CASSLAFGQNTEAFF TGCGCCAGCAGCTTGGCGTTCGGACAGAACACTGAAGCTTTCTTT
TRBJ2-1 TRBV25-1 many 12 TRBD2 CASQWGGDEQFF TGTGCCAGCCAATGGGGGGGGGATGAGCAGTTCTTC
TRBJ2-2 TRBV6-1 - 13 TRBD1 CASLRGRGGELFF TGTGCCAGCCTAAGGGGGCGCGGCGGGGAGCTGTTTTTT
TRBJ2-7 TRBV5-6 many 14 - CASNPQVPPYEQYF TGTGCCAGCAACCCTCAGGTCCCCCCCTACGAGCAGTACTTC
TRBJ2-3 TRBV28 many 15 TRBD1 CASSFQQGLTDTQYF TGTGCCAGCAGTTTTCAACAGGGGTTGACGGATACGCAGTATTTT
TRBJ2-7 TRBV27 - 12 TRBD1 CASRDRVREQYF TGTGCCAGCAGAGACAGGGTTCGAGAGCAGTACTTC
TRBJ2-1 TRBV12-3/TRBV12-4 many 14 - CASSLSGVYNEQFF TGTGCCAGCAGCTTGAGTGGGGTCTACAATGAGCAGTTCTTC
TRBJ2-2 TRBV5-1 - 13 - CASGLVFDGELFF TGCGCCAGCGGCTTGGTGTTTGACGGGGAGCTGTTTTTT
TRBJ1-5 TRBV20-1 many 13 TRBD1 CSASDRGYQPQHF TGCAGTGCTTCGGACAGGGGGTATCAGCCCCAGCATTTT
TRBJ2-5 TRBV2 many 14 - CASSGLAAEETQYF TGTGCCAGCAGTGGTTTGGCAGCAGAAGAGACCCAGTACTTC
TRBJ2-1 TRBV7-2 - 15 TRBD2 CASSVAGTSGYEQFF TGTGCCAGCAGCGTAGCCGGGACTAGCGGATATGAGCAGTTCTTC
TRBJ2-2 TRBV10-3 - 15 TRBD1 CAIGTGTGGTGELFF TGTGCCATCGGAACCGGGACAGGGGGCACCGGGGAGCTGTTTTTT
TRBJ2-1 TRBV7-8 - 15 TRBD1 CASSLAKTGGSGEFF TGTGCCAGCAGCTTAGCAAAGACAGGGGGCTCTGGGGAGTTCTTC
TRBJ2-1 TRBV7-6 many 17 TRBD1 CASSLRVGGQGSDEQFF TGTGCCAGCAGCTTACGAGTAGGGGGACAGGGCAGCGATGAGCAGTTCTTC
TRBJ1-3 TRBV20-1 - 13 - CSANADSGNTIYF TGCAGTGCTAACGCAGACTCTGGAAACACCATATATTTT
TRBJ2-7 TRBV3-1 many 15 TRBD2 CASSPTGLAAYEQYF TGTGCCAGCAGCCCAACCGGACTAGCCGCCTACGAGCAGTACTTC
TRBJ2-5 TRBV6-5 few 16 TRBD2 CASSYSKSGGSRTQYF TGTGCCAGCAGTTACTCGAAAAGCGGGGGCAGTCGGACCCAGTACTTC
TRBJ1-1 TRBV20-1 many 13 - CSVYPPGHQEAFF TGCAGTGTCTACCCTCCGGGACACCAAGAAGCTTTCTTT
TRBJ2-6 TRBV20-1 many 16 - CSARDRTGSGANVLTF TGCAGTGCTAGAGATAGAACGGGATCTGGGGCCAACGTCCTGACTTTC
TRBJ2-3 TRBV12-3/TRBV12-4 many 13 TRBD2 CASRRGNTDTQYF TGTGCCAGCAGGCGGGGGAACACAGATACGCAGTATTTT
TRBJ1-2 TRBV5-1 many 16 TRBD1 CASSLARQGGTYGYTF TGCGCCAGCAGCTTGGCCCGACAGGGGGGAACCTATGGCTACACCTTC
TRBJ1-5 TRBV7-2 - 13 - CASSLYPDQPQHF TGTGCCAGCAGCTTGTATCCGGATCAGCCCCAGCATTTT
TRBJ1-2 TRBV7-2 - 15 - CASSLGGVSVYGYTF TGTGCCAGCAGCTTAGGAGGGGTTTCGGTGTATGGCTACACCTTC
TRBJ2-1 TRBV3-1 few 16 TRBD1 CASSQGSGTGWHEQFF TGTGCCAGCAGCCAAGGTTCCGGGACAGGGTGGCATGAGCAGTTCTTC
TRBJ2-2 TRBV11-2 few 15 TRBD2 CASSPRTSYTGELFF TGTGCCAGCAGCCCTCGGACTAGTTACACCGGGGAGCTGTTTTTT
TRBJ1-1 TRBV6-1 - 15 - CASMGNRGGNTEAFF TGTGCCAGCATGGGGAATAGGGGCGGGAACACTGAAGCTTTCTTT
TRBJ2-3 TRBV6-5 many 13 - CASSYSQADTQYF TGTGCCAGCAGTTACTCGCAGGCGGATACGCAGTATTTT
TRBJ1-4 TRBV9 - 14 - CASSPRGGDEKLFF TGTGCCAGCAGCCCACGGGGGGGTGATGAAAAACTGTTTTTT
TRBJ2-3 TRBV12-3/TRBV12-4 many 15 - CASSFSGGAADTQYF TGTGCCAGCAGTTTCTCCGGTGGGGCGGCAGATACGCAGTATTTT
TRBJ2-1 TRBV11-2 many 15 - CASSLESGVYNEQFF TGTGCCAGCAGCTTAGAGTCCGGCGTTTACAATGAGCAGTTCTTC
TRBJ1-5 TRBV6-5 - 13 - CASSYGQNQPQHF TGTGCCAGCAGTTACGGACAGAATCAGCCCCAGCATTTT
TRBJ1-2 TRBV5-1 many 14 - CASSFGASNYGYTF TGCGCCAGCAGTTTCGGGGCCTCTAACTATGGCTACACCTTC
TRBJ2-1 TRBV10-3 many 15 TRBD2 CAIADRGGTYNEQFF TGTGCCATCGCGGACCGGGGGGGCACCTACAATGAGCAGTTCTTC
TRBJ2-7 TRBV20-1 - 13 - CSARGLQGGEQYF TGCAGTGCTAGAGGGTTACAGGGTGGCGAGCAGTACTTC
TRBJ2-7 TRBV29-1 few 13 - CSVEDGISYEQYF TGCAGCGTTGAGGACGGAATCTCCTACGAGCAGTACTTC
TRBJ1-1 TRBV29-1 many 11 - CGLGGSTEAFF TGCGGCTTGGGGGGTAGCACTGAAGCTTTCTTT
TRBJ2-5 TRBV7-9 few 13 - CAGQPRNQETQYF TGTGCCGGCCAACCTCGGAACCAAGAGACCCAGTACTTC
TRBJ1-1 TRBV7-9 many 14 - CASTAEGRGTEAFF TGTGCCAGCACCGCAGAGGGGCGCGGCACTGAAGCTTTCTTT
TRBJ2-3 TRBV5-1 few 17 TRBD2 CASSRGEGQRNTDTQYF TGCGCCAGCAGCCGGGGGGAAGGCCAGCGGAACACAGATACGCAGTATTTT
TRBJ2-1 TRBV30 few 14 TRBD2 CAWSSLAGGTSQFF TGTGCCTGGAGTTCGCTAGCGGGAGGGACTTCGCAGTTCTTC
TRBJ2-1 TRBV20-1 many 13 - CSARSDSVHEQFF TGCAGTGCTCGGAGTGATAGCGTACATGAGCAGTTCTTC
TRBJ2-2 TRBV4-3 many 14 - CASSQEGTAGELFF TGCGCCAGCAGCCAAGAAGGGACGGCGGGGGAGCTGTTTTTT
TRBJ2-5 TRBV6-1 many 16 TRBD1 CASSTSGTVGEETQYF TGTGCCAGCAGTACCTCCGGGACAGTCGGGGAAGAGACCCAGTACTTC
TRBJ1-1 TRBV7-8 many 12 TRBD1 CASSLPDRAAFF TGTGCCAGCAGCTTACCGGACAGGGCCGCTTTCTTT
TRBJ2-1 TRBV20-1 many 14 - CSASIVRNYNEQFF TGCAGTGCTAGTATCGTGAGGAACTACAATGAGCAGTTCTTC
TRBJ1-1 TRBV7-9 - 16 - CASSFRGHKVNTEAFF TGTGCCAGCAGCTTCAGAGGACACAAGGTGAACACTGAAGCTTTCTTT
TRBJ2-4 TRBV3-1 - 19 TRBD1 CASSQDVRRQGFTKNIQYF TGTGCCAGCAGCCAAGATGTACGTCGACAGGGGTTCACCAAAAACATTCAGTACTTC